The sequence of this TCR beta chain was determined in a study of blood T cell repertoires in COVID-19. Study summary: There were acute and convalescent COVID-19 samples, and they came from the United States, Italy and Spain.

Trimming stripped 3 bases from V and 6 bases from J, with 17 bases between. Per germline, CDR1 KGHSH and CDR2 LQKENI. This CDR3 is 16 amino acids long. Authors' data handling: For nucleated cells, counts were estimated from reference gene primer amplification. Here immunoSEQ multiplex PCR was the method, and the copy in TCRdb shows in-frame clones only, minus some. The V and J calls and clone size were taken over from that table, and D and trimming were inferred from the DNA. The data contain 130,000 or so clones, 70% to 80% of them singletons. Patients at the Seattle site were enrolled during active infection and followed longitudinally.

This TCR derives from a woman in her 70s with COVID-19, enrolled during active disease. Source material: peripheral blood. The genes are TRBV18 and TRBJ1-4; D may be TRBD1 (6 bases). The CDR3 DNA reads as TGTGCCAGCTCACCGAGAGCCGCCAGGGGCGATGAAAAACTGTTTTTT. It translates to CASSPRAARGDEKLFF.